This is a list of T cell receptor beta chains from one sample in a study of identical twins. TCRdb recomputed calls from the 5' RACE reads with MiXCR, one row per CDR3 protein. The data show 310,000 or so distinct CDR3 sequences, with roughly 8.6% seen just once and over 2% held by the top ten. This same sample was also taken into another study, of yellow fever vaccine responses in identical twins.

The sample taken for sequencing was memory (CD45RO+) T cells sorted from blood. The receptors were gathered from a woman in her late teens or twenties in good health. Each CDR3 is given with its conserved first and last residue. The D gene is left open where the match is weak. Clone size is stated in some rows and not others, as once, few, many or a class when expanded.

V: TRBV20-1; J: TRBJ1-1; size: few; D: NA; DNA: TGCAGTGCTAGAGGTTGGACCGTGAACACTGAAGCTTTCTTT; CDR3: CSARGWTVNTEAFF
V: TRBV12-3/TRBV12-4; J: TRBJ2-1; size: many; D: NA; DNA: TGTGCCAGCCTTTCAGGGGGGGGGCGATACAATGAGCAGTTCTTC; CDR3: CASLSGGGRYNEQFF
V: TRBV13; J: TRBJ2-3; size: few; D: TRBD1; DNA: TGTGCCAGCAGCTATCCGAAAACCCTAGGGGGGACAGGGACGGGACCCACAGATACGCAGTATTTT; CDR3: CASSYPKTLGGTGTGPTDTQYF
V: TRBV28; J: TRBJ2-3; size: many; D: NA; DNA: TGTGCCACCTCAGGGCTTGATACGCAGTATTTT; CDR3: CATSGLDTQYF
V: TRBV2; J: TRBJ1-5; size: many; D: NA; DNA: TGTGCCAGCAGGGAGGTCAATCAGCCCCAGCATTTT; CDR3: CASREVNQPQHF
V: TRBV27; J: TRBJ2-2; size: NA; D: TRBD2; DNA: TGTGCCAGCAGTTCCCCAAGACTAGCGGGGCCGAACACCGGGGAGCTGTTTTTT; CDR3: CASSSPRLAGPNTGELFF
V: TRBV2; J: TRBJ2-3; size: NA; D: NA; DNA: TGTACCATCAGTCTCCAGTCGAGCCTAACCCTCGCTAGCACAGATACGCAGTATTTT; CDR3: CTISLQSSLTLASTDTQYF
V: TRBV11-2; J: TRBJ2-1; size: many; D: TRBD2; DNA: TGTGCCAGCGGGATGAAGGCGGGAGATTACAATGAGCAGTTCTTC; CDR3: CASGMKAGDYNEQFF
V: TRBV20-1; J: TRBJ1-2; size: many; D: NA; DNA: TGCAGTGCTAGAGTCGGTTCGGGGGGCGAGGGAAGTCACACCTTC; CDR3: CSARVGSGGEGSHTF
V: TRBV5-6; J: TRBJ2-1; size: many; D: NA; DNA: TGTGCCAGCAGCTTGGGAACTAGTTTGGTTGGGCAGTTCTTC; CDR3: CASSLGTSLVGQFF
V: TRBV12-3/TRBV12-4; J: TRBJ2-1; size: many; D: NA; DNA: TGTGCCAGCAGCCAAAACAGATACAATGAGCAGTTCTTC; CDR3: CASSQNRYNEQFF
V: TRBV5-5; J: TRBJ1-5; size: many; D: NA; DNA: TGTGCCAGCAGCCCCGGGAGAGGGGCGAGCAATCAGCCCCAGCATTTT; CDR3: CASSPGRGASNQPQHF
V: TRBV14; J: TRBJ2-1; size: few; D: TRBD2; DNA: TGTGCCAGCAGCCCTGTCGGGAGGTCACCCAGTCGCAATGAGCAGTTCTTC; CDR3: CASSPVGRSPSRNEQFF
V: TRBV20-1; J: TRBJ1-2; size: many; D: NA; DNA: TGCAGTGCTAGCCCAGGGGTGGGCTATGGCTACACCTTC; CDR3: CSASPGVGYGYTF
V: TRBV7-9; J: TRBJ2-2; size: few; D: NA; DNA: TGTGCCAGTCAAGGGGGGAACACCGGGGAGCTGTTTTTT; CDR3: CASQGGNTGELFF
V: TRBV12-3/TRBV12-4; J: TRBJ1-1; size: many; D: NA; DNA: TGTGCCAGCAGTTTAGCCGGGGGGATGACTGAAGCTTTCTTT; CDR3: CASSLAGGMTEAFF
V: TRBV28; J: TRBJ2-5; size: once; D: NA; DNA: TGTGCCAGCAGCTCGGAAGGGGGCGGGAAAGAGACCCAGTACTTC; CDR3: CASSSEGGGKETQYF
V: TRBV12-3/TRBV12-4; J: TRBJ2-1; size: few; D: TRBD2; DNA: TGTGCCAGCAGTTTACCCGGGACTAGATCCTACAATGAGCAGTTCTTC; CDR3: CASSLPGTRSYNEQFF
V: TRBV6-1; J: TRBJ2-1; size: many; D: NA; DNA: TGTGCCAGTACATTTAGCCGAAGCTCCTACAATGAGCAGTTCTTC; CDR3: CASTFSRSSYNEQFF
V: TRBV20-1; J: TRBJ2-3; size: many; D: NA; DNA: TGCAGTGCCGGACAGTGGGACCACCTCACAGATACGCAGTATTTT; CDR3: CSAGQWDHLTDTQYF
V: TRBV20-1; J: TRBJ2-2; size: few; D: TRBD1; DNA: TGCAGTGCGAGACCCGGGACAGGGGGGGACACCGGGGAGCTGTTTTTT; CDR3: CSARPGTGGDTGELFF
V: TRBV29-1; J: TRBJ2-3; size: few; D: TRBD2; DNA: TGCAGCCTCCGGGGGAGTAGCGGGAGGGTGGATACGCAGTATTTT; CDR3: CSLRGSSGRVDTQYF
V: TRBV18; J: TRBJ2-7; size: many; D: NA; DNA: TGTGCCAGCTCACACTCGAGGGGTCCCTACGAGCAGTACTTC; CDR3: CASSHSRGPYEQYF
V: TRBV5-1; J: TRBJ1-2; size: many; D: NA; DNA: TGCGCCAGCAGCTTGGGGGACATCTATGGCTACACCTTC; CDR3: CASSLGDIYGYTF
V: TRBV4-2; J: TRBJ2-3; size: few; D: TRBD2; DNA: TGTGCCAGCAGCCAAGAGTTAGCGGGAGTCGGTCCTAGCACAGATACGCAGTATTTT; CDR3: CASSQELAGVGPSTDTQYF
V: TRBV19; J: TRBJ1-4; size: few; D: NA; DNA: TGTGCCAGTAGTATACAGCTTAATGAAAAACTGTTTTTT; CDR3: CASSIQLNEKLFF
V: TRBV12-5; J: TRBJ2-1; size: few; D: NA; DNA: TGTGCTAACGTAAGCAGGGTTATACCCTACAATGAGCAGTTCTTC; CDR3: CANVSRVIPYNEQFF
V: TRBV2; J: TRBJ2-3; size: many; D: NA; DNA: TGTGCCAGCAAGAGGGGGAGGGGGACCACAGATACGCAGTATTTT; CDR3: CASKRGRGTTDTQYF
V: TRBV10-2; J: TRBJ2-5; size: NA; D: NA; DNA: TGCGCCAGCAGTGAGAGGGGGCGGGGCCAAGAGACCCAGTACTTC; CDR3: CASSERGRGQETQYF
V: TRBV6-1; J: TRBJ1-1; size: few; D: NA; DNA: TGTGCCAGCAGTGAGGCGCTGGGGGCTAGGAACACTGAAGCTTTCTTT; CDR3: CASSEALGARNTEAFF
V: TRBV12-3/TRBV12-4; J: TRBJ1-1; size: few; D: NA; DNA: TGTGCCAGCAGAAGACAGGTAGGGGAAAACACTGAAGCTTTCTTT; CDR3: CASRRQVGENTEAFF
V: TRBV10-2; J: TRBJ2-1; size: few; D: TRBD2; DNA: TGCGCCAGCAGTGAGTCAGGCGGGGGTTACTACAATGAGCAGTTCTTC; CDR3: CASSESGGGYYNEQFF
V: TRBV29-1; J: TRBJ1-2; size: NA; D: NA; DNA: TGCAGCGTTGCCCGACAGGAGCACTATGGCTACACCTTC; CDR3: CSVARQEHYGYTF
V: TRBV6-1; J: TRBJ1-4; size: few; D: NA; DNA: TGTGCCAGCAGTGAAGACAGGGCCGATGAAAAACTGTTTTTT; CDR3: CASSEDRADEKLFF
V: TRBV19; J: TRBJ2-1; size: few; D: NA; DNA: TGTGCCAGTAGTATTGGCGGCAATGAGCAGTTCTTC; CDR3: CASSIGGNEQFF
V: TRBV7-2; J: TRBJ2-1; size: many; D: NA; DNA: TGTGCCAGCAGCGCGACTGGGCCGAGCTCCTACAATGAGCAGTTCTTC; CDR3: CASSATGPSSYNEQFF
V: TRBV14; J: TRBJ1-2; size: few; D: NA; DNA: TGTGCCAGCAGCCAAGTCGAGGGATATGGCTACACCTTC; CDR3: CASSQVEGYGYTF
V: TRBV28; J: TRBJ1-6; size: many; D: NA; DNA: TGTGCCAGCTGTAAACAATATAATTCACCCCTCCACTTT; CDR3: CASCKQYNSPLHF
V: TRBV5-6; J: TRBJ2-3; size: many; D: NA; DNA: TGTGCCAGCAGCTTGGCCGGGACTAGCACAGATACGCAGTATTTT; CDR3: CASSLAGTSTDTQYF
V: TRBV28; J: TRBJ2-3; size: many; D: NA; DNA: TGTGCCAGCAGCGGAGCTTCCAGAGTCACAGATACGCAGTATTTT; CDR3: CASSGASRVTDTQYF
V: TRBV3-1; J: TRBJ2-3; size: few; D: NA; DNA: TGTGCCAGCAGCCGTGACTTATCAGCGGGTACGCAGTATTTT; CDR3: CASSRDLSAGTQYF
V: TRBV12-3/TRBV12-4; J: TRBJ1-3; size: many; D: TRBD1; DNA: TGTGCCAGCAGGACAGGGAGAGCTGGAAACACCATATATTTT; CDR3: CASRTGRAGNTIYF
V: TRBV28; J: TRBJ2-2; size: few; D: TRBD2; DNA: TGTGCCAGCAGGACCGGCGGGGGGAACACCGGGGAGCTGTTTTTT; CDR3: CASRTGGGNTGELFF
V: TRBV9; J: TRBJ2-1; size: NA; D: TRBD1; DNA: TGTGTCAGCAGCGCCATCGGACAGGGGTACAATGAGCAGTTCTTC; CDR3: CVSSAIGQGYNEQFF
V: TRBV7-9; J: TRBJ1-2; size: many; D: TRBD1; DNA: TGTGCCAGCAGCTTAGTGGAGGGGGCCCCTTTCAAGAGGGGCTACACCTTC; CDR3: CASSLVEGAPFKRGYTF
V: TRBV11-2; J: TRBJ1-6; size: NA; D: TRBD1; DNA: TGTGCCAGCAGCCCGCTGGGACAGGGGTATAATTCACCCCTCCACTTT; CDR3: CASSPLGQGYNSPLHF
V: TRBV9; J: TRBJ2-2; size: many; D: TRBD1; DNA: TGTGCCAGCAGCGTAGGACAGGGGGCGAACACCGGGGAGCTGTTTTTT; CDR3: CASSVGQGANTGELFF
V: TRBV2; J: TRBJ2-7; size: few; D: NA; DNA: TGTGCCAGCAGTGTGTCAGCCTACGAGCAGTACTTC; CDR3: CASSVSAYEQYF
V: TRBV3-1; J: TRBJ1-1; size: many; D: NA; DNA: TGTGCCAGCACGATCCGGGGGAACACTGAAGCTTTCTTT; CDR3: CASTIRGNTEAFF
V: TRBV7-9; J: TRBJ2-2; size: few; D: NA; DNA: TGTGCCAGCACCATCGGGACCACCGGGGAGCTGTTTTTT; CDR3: CASTIGTTGELFF
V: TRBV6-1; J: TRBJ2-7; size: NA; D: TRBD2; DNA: TGTGCCAGCAGCTCCGGGGGGGGTAACTACGAGCAGTACTTC; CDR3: CASSSGGGNYEQYF
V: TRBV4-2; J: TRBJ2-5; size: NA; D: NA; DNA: TGTGCCAGCAGCCAGGGGGGGGTACTGGACAGGCTCCAAGAGACCCAGTACTTC; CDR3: CASSQGGVLDRLQETQYF
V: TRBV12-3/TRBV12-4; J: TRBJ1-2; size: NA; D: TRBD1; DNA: TGTGCCAGCAGGGGGGGGACAGTTAAACTTAACTATGGCTACACCTTC; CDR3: CASRGGTVKLNYGYTF
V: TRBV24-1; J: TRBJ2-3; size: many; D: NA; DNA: TGTGCCACCAGTGACCCCAAAAGCGGGCCAAGGGCAGATACGCAGTATTTT; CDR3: CATSDPKSGPRADTQYF
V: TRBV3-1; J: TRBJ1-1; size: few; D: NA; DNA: TGTGCCAACCCCCAATGGCACCAGAACACTGAAGCTTTCTTT; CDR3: CANPQWHQNTEAFF
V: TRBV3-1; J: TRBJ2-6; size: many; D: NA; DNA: TGTGCCAGCAGCCAACTTGATAGCTCTGGGGCCAACGTCCTGACTTTC; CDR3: CASSQLDSSGANVLTF
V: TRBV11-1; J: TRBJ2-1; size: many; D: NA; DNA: TGTGCCAGCAGCTTAGGGGCGGAAAGCTCCTACAATGAGCAGTTCTTC; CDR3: CASSLGAESSYNEQFF
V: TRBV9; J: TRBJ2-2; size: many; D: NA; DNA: TGTGCCAGCAGCGTAGAGCCGAACACCGGGGAGCTGTTTTTT; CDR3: CASSVEPNTGELFF
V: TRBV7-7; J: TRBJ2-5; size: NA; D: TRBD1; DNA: TGTGCCAGCAGCTTAGTTTCAGGGGGCATAGAGACCCAGTACTTC; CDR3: CASSLVSGGIETQYF
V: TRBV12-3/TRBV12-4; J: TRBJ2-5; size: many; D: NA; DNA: TGTGCCAGCAGTTTAGGCCAGGATCTAGAGACCCAGTACTTC; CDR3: CASSLGQDLETQYF